These 23 T cell receptor beta chains originate from one sample sequenced in a study of CD8 T cells in Susac syndrome. RNA totalling about 0.5 to 1 ug underwent reverse transcription with random hexamers. TCRdb reanalysed the immunoSEQ multiplex PCR reads using MiXCR and keeps one entry per CDR3 protein. The sample comprises 240,000 or so distinct CDR3 sequences, roughly 95% of which are singletons, and approximately 0.1% rests with the top ten. The sequencing input was CD4+ T cells from PBMCs. These receptors were taken from a human donor with Susac syndrome.

In this sample, this clonotype turned up once. The chain uses TRBV7-8 and TRBJ2-4; 10 positions agree with TRBD2. The CDR3 spans 16 residues. The V and J ends lost 5 bases and 5 bases, in that order; junction bases with no gene match: 9. The V gene's germline CDR1 is SGHVS and CDR2 FQNEAQ. The CDR3 sequence is CASSRIAGGGQNIQYF. CDR3 bases: TGTGCCAGCAGCCGCATAGCGGGAGGCGGGCAAAACATTCAGTACTTC.

CDR3: CASSQTGGTYEQYF. CDR3 nucleotides: TGCGCCAGCAGCCAGACAGGGGGGACCTACGAGCAGTACTTC. This chain uses TRBV5-1 with TRBJ2-7, with 9 nucleotides matching TRBD1. Germline V gene data show CDR1 as SGHRS and CDR2 as YFSETQ. CDR3 length: 14 residues. V lost 4 bases and J lost 2; bases outside the gene matches: 4.

In DNA, the CDR3 is TGCAGTGCTCCCTACACGCCGGGGGGGTATGGCTACACCTTC. Its translation is CSAPYTPGGYGYTF. The rearrangement joins TRBV20-1 to TRBJ1-2; D possibly corresponds to TRBD1 (5 bases). The germline gives CDR1 DFQATT, CDR2 SNEGSKA (reference sequence). The V end lost 5 bases, the J end lost 5 bases, and 18 bases lay between the germline ends. The CDR3 totals 14 residues.

V is TRBV7-8 and J is TRBJ2-3; D gene unclear. This CDR3 has 14 amino acids. V was trimmed by 0 bases and J by 6 bases, leaving 10 bases between them. The germline V gene has CDR1 SGHVS and CDR2 FQNEAQ. The CDR3 region is CASSLAQPLDTQYF. For the CDR3, the DNA is TGTGCCAGCAGCTTAGCCCAACCACTGGATACGCAGTATTTT.

The CDR3 reads CSARRFAASYNEQFF. In DNA form, the CDR3 reads TGCAGTGCCCGCCGCTTTGCAGCATCCTACAATGAGCAGTTCTTC. This rearrangement joins TRBV20-1 to TRBJ2-1; no clear D. The CDR3 is 15 amino acids. CDR1 is DFQATT, CDR2 SNEGSKA, per germline (reference sequence). Trimming left V 6 bases short and J 1 base short, with 16 bases between.

The rearrangement links TRBV2 to TRBJ2-1, with 11 bases lining up with TRBD2. The CDR3 runs 14 residues. The V gene's germline CDR1 is SNHLY and CDR2 FYNNEI. Losses at the gene ends were 8 bases for V and 5 bases for J; bases not matched to a gene: 5. The CDR3 DNA is TGTGCCAGCTTGGAGACTAGCGGGAACAATGAGCAGTTCTTC. Its protein product is CASLETSGNNEQFF.

The rearrangement joins TRBV9 to TRBJ2-1; 10 bases line up with TRBD2. With V trimmed by 0 bases and J by 0 bases, 3 bases remained unmatched. The CDR3 covers 17 residues. The germline V gene encodes CDR1 SGDLS and CDR2 YYNGEE. The CDR3 DNA sequence: TGTGCCAGCAGCGTAGGAGCGGGAGGGAGCTCCTACAATGAGCAGTTCTTC. Translation gives CASSVGAGGSSYNEQFF.

The chain recombines TRBV29-1 with TRBJ2-7, with 7 bases matching TRBD1. Trimming removed 0 bases from V and 2 bases from J; junction bases left unmatched: 10. The CDR3 spans 16 residues. CDR1 is SQVTM, CDR2 ANQGSEA, per germline. For the CDR3, the DNA is TGCAGCGTTGAAGATAGGCGGACAGGCAAGACCTACGAGCAGTACTTC. Its translation: CSVEDRRTGKTYEQYF.

V and J are TRBV23-1 and TRBJ2-7; D possibly matches TRBD1 or TRBD2 (5 bases each). TRBV23-1 is sorted into the ORF group, with uncertain function. CDR3 length: 15 residues. V was trimmed by 4 bases and J by 6 bases, leaving 19 bases between them. The CDR3 protein is CASSLLGPSGTEQYF. The CDR3 DNA is TGCGCCAGCAGTCTCCTCGGACCGTCCGGGACCGAGCAGTACTTC.

V is TRBV2 and J is TRBJ2-7, with 7 nucleotides matching TRBD1. The V segment lost 6 bases and the J segment 3 bases; nucleotides outside the gene matches: 5. The CDR3 sequence is 13 residues long. The germline V gene has CDR1 SNHLY and CDR2 FYNNEI. The CDR3 protein is CASRRTGYYEQYF. DNA of the CDR3: TGTGCCAGCAGACGGACAGGCTACTACGAGCAGTACTTC.

The chain uses TRBV10-3 and TRBJ1-1; 8 bases are shared with TRBD1. The CDR3 loop spans 16 amino acids. V lost 2 bases and J lost 0; bases outside the gene matches: 5. CDR1 and CDR2 (germline): ENHRY, SYGVKD. The CDR3 DNA is TGTGCCATCAGTGAGGGACAGGGAAAGATGAACACTGAAGCTTTCTTT. This translates into CAISEGQGKMNTEAFF.

The chain uses TRBV24-1 and TRBJ2-1; D ambiguous. The CDR3 totals 15 residues. V was pared by 6 bases and J by 5 bases, with 16 bases between. Germline CDR1 is KGHDR and CDR2 is SFDVKD. The CDR3 reads CATSSRRTKHNEQFF. The CDR3 DNA is TGTGCCACCAGTTCACGAAGAACGAAACACAATGAGCAGTTCTTC.

V gene TRBV24-1 combines with J gene TRBJ2-7, with D tentatively TRBD1 (8 bases). The CDR3 is 15 amino acids. V lost 3 bases and J lost 6, with 17 bases in between. The germline gives CDR1 KGHDR, CDR2 SFDVKD. This CDR3 is CATSDPGTGGGEQYF. The CDR3 region has the DNA TGTGCCACCAGTGATCCGGGGACAGGCGGGGGCGAGCAGTACTTC.

V is TRBV29-1 and J is TRBJ2-7, with 7 positions matching TRBD1. CDR3 length: 13 residues. V was clipped by 4 bases and J by 5 bases; unmatched bases: 8. Germline CDR1 reads SQVTM; CDR2 reads ANQGSEA. The CDR3 reads CSVGTGSGHEQYF. In DNA form, the CDR3 reads TGCAGCGTTGGGACAGGTTCGGGCCACGAGCAGTACTTC.

This chain links TRBV12-5 with TRBJ2-6; D is ambiguous. With 3 bases removed from V and 0 bases from J, the gap between germline ends came to 6 bases. The CDR3 totals 15 residues. The germline gives CDR1 LGHNT, CDR2 FRNRAP. CDR3 sequence reads: CASGLGNSGANVLTF. The CDR3 DNA follows: TGTGCTAGTGGTTTAGGCAACTCTGGGGCCAACGTCCTGACTTTC.

The chain carries TRBV21-1 and TRBJ2-7; the table's D call, TRBD1, has no DNA check behind it. TRBV21-1 is noted as a pseudogene. The length of the CDR3 is 14 residues. The CDR3 region has the DNA TGTGCCAGCAGCAATTCCGACAGAACCTACGAGCAGTACTTC. Translation: CASSNSDRTYEQYF.

The V and J genes are TRBV19 and TRBJ2-7; possibly TRBD1 for D (5 bases). The V end lost 6 bases, the J end lost 0 bases, and 12 bases lay between the germline ends. The CDR3 contains 14 residues. Germline V gives CDR1 LNHDA, CDR2 SQIVND (reference sequence). As DNA, the CDR3 is TGTGCCAGTAGCCTGTCTCAGGGCTCCTACGAGCAGTACTTC. Translating it yields CASSLSQGSYEQYF.

The chain carries TRBV6-5 and TRBJ2-5, with D perhaps TRBD2 (5 bases). The CDR3 covers 15 residues. Germline CDR1 is MNHEY and CDR2 is SVGAGI. Between the trimmed V and J ends, which lost 2 bases and 4 bases, there was a span of 14 bases. In DNA, the CDR3 is TGTGCCAGCAGTTACCCCATCGGGGTGGGAGAGACCCAGTACTTC. This translates into CASSYPIGVGETQYF.

The chain uses TRBV11-3 and TRBJ1-2; 7 bases map to TRBD1. The V and J ends lost 4 bases and 1 base, in that order; junction bases with no gene match: 9. The V gene's germline CDR1 is SGHNT and CDR2 YENEEA. The CDR3 runs to 16 residues. CDR3: CASSSGGTADNYGYTF. Written as DNA, the CDR3 is TGTGCCAGCAGCTCAGGCGGGACAGCTGATAACTATGGCTACACCTTC.

The chain combines TRBV11-1 with TRBJ2-7, with 8 bases lining up with TRBD2. The CDR3 covers 15 residues. V lost 6 bases and J lost 0; bases outside the gene matches: 7. From germline, CDR1 is SGHAT and CDR2 FQDESV (reference sequence). CDR3 amino acids: CASRVGLANSYEQYF. CDR3 bases: TGTGCCAGCAGAGTTGGACTAGCCAACTCCTACGAGCAGTACTTC.

The rearrangement links TRBV12-3 or TRBV12-4 to TRBJ1-1; D is perhaps TRBD1 (5 bases). V gave up 5 bases and J gave up 4 bases, with 11 bases separating them. This CDR3 is built from 13 residues. This chain's CDR3 is CASSDLGVTEAFF. The CDR3 nucleotides are TGTGCCAGCAGTGACTTGGGGGTCACTGAAGCTTTCTTT.

V usage is TRBV4-2 and J usage is TRBJ2-2; D not certain. This CDR3 has 16 amino acids. Germline CDR1 LGHNA, CDR2 YNFKEQ. The V gene lost 0 bases and the J gene lost 4 bases, with 12 bases spanning the gap. The CDR3 DNA reads as TGTGCCAGCAGCCAAGAGGGCTTGGGTCTCACCGGGGAGCTGTTTTTT. It is translated as CASSQEGLGLTGELFF.

The chain carries TRBV20-1 and TRBJ2-7; the D gene is possibly TRBD2 (6 bases). V lost 6 bases and J 0 bases, leaving 12 bases between the germline ends. The CDR3 covers 13 residues. Looked up from germline, CDR1 is DFQATT and CDR2 is SNEGSKA (reference sequence). Here the CDR3 reads CSAGRGSSYEQYF. The CDR3, as DNA: TGCAGTGCAGGGCGGGGTAGCTCCTACGAGCAGTACTTC.